This TCR beta chain was identified during a study of blood T cell repertoires in COVID-19. Per the germline V gene, CDR1 is SGDLS and CDR2 is YYNGEE. This CDR3 spans 14 amino acids. Trimming left V 1 base short and J 1 base short, with 7 bases between. Repertoires were generated with immunoSEQ multiplex PCR, while TCRdb's copy carries only in-frame clones and drops some. Of roughly 100,000 clones listed, about 91% are singletons. V and J are TRBV9 and TRBJ2-3, with D unclear. This TCR came from a man younger than 35 with acute or convalescent COVID-19. What was sequenced was peripheral blood. The CDR3 sequence is CASSVIQGTDTQYF. The CDR3 DNA reads TGTGCCAGCAGCGTAATCCAGGGCACAGATACGCAGTATTTT.